The 16 T cell receptor beta chains in this list originate from one sample, sequenced in a study of blood T cell repertoires in COVID-19. Measured with immunoSEQ multiplex PCR; TCRdb has only the in-frame clones, and not every one. The repertoire holds fewer than 450,000 clones, with 87% as singletons. The sequenced sample was peripheral blood. The receptors originated from a woman in her forties or fifties with COVID-19, enrolled during active disease.

J is TRBJ2-7 and V is TRBV10-3, with 10 bases identical to TRBD2. The CDR3 sequence is 17 residues long. After removal of 2 bases from V and 0 bases from J, the junction contained 7 bases not matched to a gene. Germline V CDR1 and CDR2: ENHRY, SYGVKD. CDR3 amino acids: CAISERLAGGNSYEQYF. CDR3 in DNA: TGTGCCATCAGTGAGCGGTTAGCGGGAGGTAACTCCTACGAGCAGTACTTC.

This chain joins TRBV5-1 and TRBJ2-2; possibly TRBD1 for D (5 bases). V lost 0 bases and J 6 bases, leaving 9 bases between the germline ends. Germline CDR1 SGHRS, CDR2 YFSETQ. The CDR3 spans 14 residues. CDR3 DNA: TGCGCCAGCAGCTTGGCTGGACAATCCGGGGAGCTGTTTTTT. Amino acid sequence: CASSLAGQSGELFF.

This clone was found many times. The V and J genes are TRBV4-2 and TRBJ2-7; 9 nucleotides align to TRBD2. After removal of 4 bases from V and 0 bases from J, the junction contained 7 bases not matched to a gene. CDR1 and CDR2 (germline): LGHNA, YNFKEQ. The CDR3 is 16 residues long. In nucleotides, the CDR3 is TGTGCCAGCAGCCGACATAGCGGGGGCAGCTCCTACGAGCAGTACTTC. Encoded protein: CASSRHSGGSSYEQYF.

The chain recombines TRBV19 with TRBJ1-2, with TRBD1 matching over 7 bases. The CDR3 length is 13 residues. Germline values: CDR1 LNHDA, CDR2 SQIVND (reference sequence). The ends lost 7 bases at V and 3 bases at J; junction bases unmatched: 5. CDR3 nucleotides: TGTGCCAGTACCACGAGGGGGCACTATGGCTACACCTTC. This translates into CASTTRGHYGYTF.

This clone was seen a handful of times. The gene calls are TRBV25-1 and TRBJ2-3, with 7 nucleotides matching TRBD1. In germline, CDR1 is MGHDK, CDR2 SYGVNS. V dropped 2 bases and J dropped 1; count of bases not matched to a gene: 6. This CDR3 is built from 16 residues. This CDR3 reads CASSEHFQGGTDTQYF. For the CDR3, the DNA is TGTGCCAGCAGTGAACATTTCCAGGGGGGCACAGATACGCAGTATTTT.

The V call is TRBV5-1, the J call TRBJ1-1, with 7 bases lining up with TRBD1. CDR3 size: 17 residues. The V gene's germline CDR1 is SGHRS and CDR2 YFSETQ. With V trimmed by 4 bases and J by 4 bases, 16 bases remained unmatched. CDR3 sequence reads: CASSPAAQDRYGTEAFF. In DNA form, the CDR3 reads TGCGCCAGCAGCCCGGCGGCCCAGGACAGGTATGGCACTGAAGCTTTCTTT.

A few counts support this clone. The chain uses TRBV19 and TRBJ1-5; a possible D gene is TRBD1 (6 bases). The V end lost 4 bases, the J end lost 9 bases, and 10 bases lay between the germline ends. The germline V gene encodes CDR1 LNHDA and CDR2 SQIVND (reference sequence). The CDR3 is 12 residues long. CDR3 protein: CASSKQGWPQHF. The CDR3 DNA sequence: TGTGCCAGTAGTAAACAGGGTTGGCCCCAGCATTTT.

This clone was seen once. J is TRBJ2-7 and V is TRBV27; possibly TRBD1 for D (6 bases). The CDR3 is 15 amino acids. Germline V gives CDR1 MNHEY, CDR2 SMNVEV (reference sequence). V was pared by 3 bases and J by 3 bases, with 15 bases between. The CDR3 bases are TGTGCCAGCAGTTTCACAGGGAGTGGAGGCTACGAGCAGTACTTC. It translates to CASSFTGSGGYEQYF.

V usage is TRBV19 and J usage is TRBJ2-5; TRBD2 might be the D (6 bases). The V end lost 3 bases, the J end lost 6 bases, and 14 bases lay between the germline ends. The CDR3 totals 14 residues. Germline CDR1 LNHDA, CDR2 SQIVND (reference sequence). The chain's CDR3 is CASSIDSGGKTQYF. The CDR3 bases are TGTGCCAGTAGTATCGACTCCGGGGGAAAGACCCAGTACTTC.

Concerning this clone itself: This CDR3 is also generated by other DNA sequences in the sample. The V gene is TRBV5-1, the J gene TRBJ1-1, with D unresolved. CDR1 and CDR2 (germline): SGHRS, YFSETQ. The CDR3 length is 13 residues. Deletions cut 0 bases from V and 2 bases from J, with 5 bases between. The CDR3 sequence: CASSLGGNTEAFF. CDR3 nucleotide sequence: TGCGCCAGCAGCTTGGGAGGAAACACTGAAGCTTTCTTT.

V usage is TRBV19 and J usage is TRBJ1-5, with 7 bases lining up with TRBD1. Germline V gene data show CDR1 as LNHDA and CDR2 as SQIVND (reference sequence). The junction had 19 bases not matched to a gene; V was cut back by 5 bases and J by 0 bases. This CDR3 is 20 amino acids long. The CDR3 here is CASSLRWTGGEKNSNQPQHF. The DNA for the CDR3 is TGTGCCAGTAGTCTCCGATGGACAGGTGGAGAAAAAAATAGCAATCAGCCCCAGCATTTT.

The V and J genes are TRBV5-1 and TRBJ2-7; D is possibly TRBD2 (5 bases). V was pared by 2 bases and J by 4 bases, with 13 bases between. Looked up from germline, CDR1 is SGHRS and CDR2 is YFSETQ. The CDR3 extends over 14 amino acids. The CDR3 loop is CASSFGLATYEQYF. DNA for the CDR3: TGCGCCAGCAGCTTCGGTCTAGCCACATACGAGCAGTACTTC.

The J gene is TRBJ1-2, the V gene TRBV5-1; 10 bases map to TRBD1. The germline V gene has CDR1 SGHRS and CDR2 YFSETQ. CDR3 length equals 15 residues. The V and J ends lost 4 bases and 5 bases, in that order; junction bases with no gene match: 8. The CDR3 bases are TGCGCCAGCAGCCCGGGTGGGACAGGGGTTTATGGCTACACCTTC. Translation gives CASSPGGTGVYGYTF.

The chain joins TRBV7-9 to TRBJ2-3; weak D call: TRBD2 (6 bases). The CDR3 is 16 residues long. V was clipped by 1 base and J by 0 bases, with 11 bases between them. The germline gives CDR1 SEHNR, CDR2 FQNEAQ (reference sequence). In nucleotides, the CDR3 is TGTGCCAGCAGCTTAGGACGGGAGATAAGCACAGATACGCAGTATTTT. This sequence encodes CASSLGREISTDTQYF.

The chain is built from TRBV9 and TRBJ1-1, with D perhaps matching TRBD1 (6 bases). Germline V gives CDR1 SGDLS, CDR2 YYNGEE. The CDR3 totals 13 residues. The ends were cut back, 2 bases at V and 3 bases at J, with 8 bases in the middle. CDR3 sequence reads: CASSVTGYTEAFF. The DNA for the CDR3 is TGTGCCAGCAGCGTTACAGGGTACACTGAAGCTTTCTTT.

J is TRBJ1-1 and V is TRBV6-5; D is unclear. V was pared by 5 bases and J by 10 bases, with 17 bases between. The CDR3 extends over 13 amino acids. Germline V lookup: CDR1 MNHEY, CDR2 SVGAGI. CDR3 region: CASSPLSRSGAFF. In DNA, the CDR3 is TGTGCCAGCAGTCCTCTTAGCCGCTCTGGAGCTTTCTTT.